Shown below are 21 T cell receptor beta chains from a single sample sequenced in a study of blood T cell repertoires in COVID-19. Using immunoSEQ multiplex PCR, the repertoire was profiled, and TCRdb retains in-frame clones only, with some absent. The table records about 250,000 clones, 88% of them present only once. Material: PBMCs or T cells enriched from blood (not recorded which). The receptors originated from a woman in her forties or fifties who had recovered from COVID-19.

The chain uses TRBV5-6 and TRBJ2-4, with 9 bases fitting TRBD1. The CDR3 extends over 14 amino acids. Trimming at V came to 5 bases and at J to 7 bases, leaving 7 bases not matched to a gene. Germline values: CDR1 SGHDT, CDR2 YYEEEE. DNA for the CDR3: TGTGCCAGCAGGGACAGGGGACGGTGGAACATTCAGTACTTC. It encodes CASRDRGRWNIQYF.

The chain combines TRBV7-9 with TRBJ2-6; D remains ambiguous. CDR3 size: 17 residues. V was pared by 6 bases and J by 0 bases, with 15 bases between. Germline lookup yields CDR1 SEHNR and CDR2 FQNEAQ (reference sequence). The CDR3 region has the DNA TGTGCCAGCAGAAAGACTGCGGTCCTCTCTGGGGCCAACGTCCTGACTTTC. Its translation: CASRKTAVLSGANVLTF.

The CDR3 region is CASSWGRPGGVDYGYTF. The CDR3 region has the DNA TGTGCCAGCAGTTGGGGGCGGCCGGGGGGCGTCGATTATGGCTACACCTTC. V gene TRBV27 combines with J gene TRBJ1-2, with D possibly being TRBD1 (6 bases). The CDR3 totals 17 residues. Germline CDR1 and CDR2: MNHEY and SMNVEV (reference sequence). V gave up 4 bases and J gave up 5 bases, with 23 bases separating them.

Only a few counts were recorded for this clone. The chain links TRBV28 to TRBJ1-1, with a weak D call TRBD1 (6 bases). CDR1 is MDHEN and CDR2 is SYDVKM in the germline V gene. Trimming stripped 5 bases from V and 7 bases from J, with 20 bases between. This CDR3 has 15 residues. The CDR3 DNA sequence: TGTGCCAGCAGTGAGACAGGACAGCTACGAGGTGAAGCTTTCTTT. This gives the protein CASSETGQLRGEAFF.

The rearrangement joins TRBV30 to TRBJ2-5; TRBD2 matches at 12 bases. The CDR3 sequence is 15 residues long. Looked up from germline, CDR1 is GTSNPN and CDR2 is SVGIG (reference sequence). V gave up 5 bases and J gave up 2 bases; unmatched junction bases: 6. The CDR3 here is CAWGGGLAGQETQYF. Here the CDR3 DNA reads TGTGCCTGGGGAGGGGGACTAGCGGGTCAAGAGACCCAGTACTTC.

The chain links TRBV10-1 to TRBJ2-1; a weak D match, TRBD1 (6 bases). Germline loops: CDR1 WNHNN, CDR2 SYGVQD (reference sequence). The CDR3 consists of 13 residues. Trimming pared 6 bases from V and 4 bases from J, leaving 10 bases between. CDR3 DNA: TGCGCCAGCAGCGTAGGACAGTACAATGAGCAGTTCTTC. The encoded protein is CASSVGQYNEQFF.

The chain carries TRBV19 and TRBJ2-1, with 11 bases lining up with TRBD2. The CDR3 loop spans 14 amino acids. J was trimmed by 9 bases and V by 5 bases; bases with no gene match: 6. Per the germline V gene, CDR1 is LNHDA and CDR2 is SQIVND (reference sequence). As DNA, the CDR3 is TGTGCCAGTAGTGATAGCGGGAGGGCCTCTGAGCAGTTCTTC. It translates to CASSDSGRASEQFF.

The chain links TRBV29-1 to TRBJ2-3; D unclear. Trimming shortened V by 8 bases and J by 4 bases, and 16 bases separated the two germline ends. The CDR3 has 13 residues. CDR1 is SQVTM, CDR2 ANQGSEA, per germline. Here the CDR3 DNA reads TGCAGCACGAGCGTCCGGCGGCCAGATACGCAGTATTTT. It translates to CSTSVRRPDTQYF.

V is TRBV2 and J is TRBJ1-6; a possible D gene is TRBD1 (6 bases). Germline-derived CDR1 and CDR2 are SNHLY and FYNNEI. The CDR3 extends over 17 amino acids. Trimming took 1 base from V and 4 from J, leaving 14 bases between them. CDR3 nucleotides: TGTGCCAGCAGTGAAGAGGGGGGGATCGAGTATAATTCACCCCTCCACTTT. Amino acid sequence: CASSEEGGIEYNSPLHF.

Points on this clone: Additional DNA sequences in this sample encode the identical CDR3. This chain joins TRBV9 and TRBJ1-1, with 9 bases aligning to TRBD1. The germline V gene has CDR1 SGDLS and CDR2 YYNGEE. Trimming cost V 2 bases and J 5 bases; bases outside gene matches: 4. The CDR3 contains 14 residues. The CDR3 spells CASSVQTGGTEAFF. The CDR3 nucleotides read TGTGCCAGCAGCGTGCAGACAGGGGGAACTGAAGCTTTCTTT.

This chain connects TRBV2 to TRBJ2-7; D not certain. Per the germline V gene, CDR1 is SNHLY and CDR2 is FYNNEI. The CDR3 loop spans 11 amino acids. The ends were cut back, 5 bases at V and 4 bases at J, with 6 bases in the middle. CDR3 nucleotides: TGTGCCAGCAGTCCACAATACGAGCAGTACTTC. Its translation is CASSPQYEQYF.

The chain couples TRBV6-5 to TRBJ2-5; 9 bases agree with TRBD1. The CDR3 consists of 14 residues. Losses at the gene ends were 6 bases for V and 5 bases for J; bases not matched to a gene: 7. The germline CDR1 and CDR2 sequences are MNHEY and SVGAGI. CDR3 sequence reads: CASRTGTGWETQYF. The DNA for the CDR3 is TGTGCCAGCAGGACCGGGACAGGGTGGGAGACCCAGTACTTC.

CDR3 coding DNA: TGTGCCAGCAGTGAATCAGGGTCCCACACTGAAGCTTTCTTT. Its translation is CASSESGSHTEAFF. V gene TRBV2 combines with J gene TRBJ1-1, with TRBD1 as a possible D gene (5 bases). The V and J ends lost 2 bases and 3 bases respectively, with 10 bases between them. The V gene's germline CDR1 is SNHLY and CDR2 FYNNEI. The CDR3 runs 14 residues.

The V call is TRBV9, the J call TRBJ2-2, with D maybe TRBD2 (7 bases). The CDR3 runs to 16 residues. Germline loops: CDR1 SGDLS, CDR2 YYNGEE. The ends were cut back, 4 bases at V and 1 base at J, with 14 bases in the middle. CDR3 nucleotide sequence: TGTGCCAGCAGCAACCGCGGGGGCCGGAACACCGGGGAGCTGTTTTTT. It is translated as CASSNRGGRNTGELFF.

V gene TRBV27 combines with J gene TRBJ1-2, with D possibly TRBD1 on 5 matching bases. Germline V gene data show CDR1 as MNHEY and CDR2 as SMNVEV (reference sequence). This CDR3 is built from 16 residues. Trimming shortened V by 0 bases and J by 0 bases, and 11 bases separated the two germline ends. CDR3 sequence: CASSLSSRVTNYGYTF. The CDR3 DNA sequence: TGTGCCAGCAGTTTATCATCCAGGGTAACTAACTATGGCTACACCTTC.

This chain connects TRBV15 to TRBJ1-1; 10 bases fit TRBD1. The ends lost 4 bases at V and 10 bases at J; junction bases unmatched: 15. The CDR3 is made up of 16 amino acids. Germline values: CDR1 LNHNV, CDR2 YYDKDF (reference sequence). This CDR3 is CATSTDGRTGGPTAFF. The DNA for the CDR3 is TGTGCCACCAGCACGGACGGTAGGACAGGGGGGCCCACAGCTTTCTTT.

This rearrangement joins TRBV5-1 to TRBJ2-5; TRBD2 matches at 11 bases. The length of the CDR3 is 17 residues. The junction had 6 bases not matched to a gene; V was cut back by 0 bases and J by 2 bases. Germline CDR1 is SGHRS and CDR2 is YFSETQ. CDR3 bases: TGCGCCAGCAGCTTGGCTGGACTAGCGGGTTCACAAGAGACCCAGTACTTC. It specifies CASSLAGLAGSQETQYF.

V and J are TRBV7-2 and TRBJ1-1; D possibly corresponds to TRBD1 (5 bases). The CDR3 has 14 residues. Per the germline V gene, CDR1 is SGHTA and CDR2 is FQGNSA. Trimming took off 1 base at V and 3 bases at J, with 9 bases between the two ends. This CDR3 is CASSLGGGYTEAFF. Written as DNA, the CDR3 is TGTGCCAGCAGCTTAGGTGGGGGGTACACTGAAGCTTTCTTT.

V gene TRBV18 combines with J gene TRBJ2-7; a possible D gene is TRBD2 (6 bases). V gave up 0 bases and J gave up 3 bases, with 12 bases separating them. Per the germline V gene, CDR1 is KGHSH and CDR2 is LQKENI. CDR3 length: 15 residues. CDR3 nucleotides: TGTGCCAGCTCACCACCGGGCGGGGAAGGCTACGAGCAGTACTTC. The encoded protein is CASSPPGGEGYEQYF.

This chain links TRBV28 with TRBJ1-1; TRBD1 matches 8 bases. V shed 6 bases and J 1 base; nucleotides not matched to a gene: 4. CDR3 size: 14 residues. Germline V gives CDR1 MDHEN, CDR2 SYDVKM. The chain's CDR3 is CASSRQGPNTEAFF. The CDR3 DNA follows: TGTGCCAGCAGCCGACAGGGGCCGAACACTGAAGCTTTCTTT.

The chain combines TRBV6-5 with TRBJ1-5; D call uncertain. In germline, CDR1 is MNHEY, CDR2 SVGAGI. Trimming pared 5 bases from V and 0 bases from J, leaving 8 bases between. The CDR3 contains 14 residues. DNA for the CDR3: TGTGCCAGCAGTCCGAGTAATAGCAATCAGCCCCAGCATTTT. Protein sequence: CASSPSNSNQPQHF.